A selection of T cell receptor beta chains follows, all from one sample in a study of cytomegalovirus exposure and HLA in healthy donors. Clones were read by immunoSEQ multiplex PCR, and TCRdb kept only the in-frame ones, dropping some. Here the sample spans 200,000 or so clones, around four fifths being singletons. Input material: PBMCs. The receptors were gathered from a woman aged 18-29 years in good health and CMV-seronegative. CDR3s include the opening cysteine and the closing phenylalanine or tryptophan. A D gene is named only where the DNA matches it firmly. Some rows have no size entry. The others give once, few or many, or a class for an expanded clone.

size,J,V,length,D,CDR3,DNA
-,TRBJ2-1,TRBV27,16,TRBD2,CASSQSGGAFYNEQFF,TGTGCCAGCAGTCAATCCGGGGGGGCCTTCTACAATGAGCAGTTCTTC
few,TRBJ1-5,TRBV19,13,-,CASKVQAPLSQHF,TGTGCCAGTAAGGTTCAGGCGCCGTTGTCCCAGCATTTT
-,TRBJ1-1,TRBV2,13,TRBD1,CASSATGGEEAFF,TGTGCCAGCAGTGCGACAGGGGGCGAAGAAGCTTTCTTT
-,TRBJ2-3,TRBV7-2,17,TRBD2,CASSLFSGGQITDTQYF,TGTGCCAGCAGCTTATTCAGCGGGGGCCAGATAACAGATACGCAGTATTTT
few,TRBJ1-2,TRBV18,15,-,CASSSGTDANYGYTF,TGTGCCAGCTCCTCTGGGACTGATGCTAACTATGGCTACACCTTC
-,TRBJ2-7,TRBV11-2,14,TRBD2,CASTSRGGWGEQYF,TGTGCCAGCACCTCCCGCGGGGGATGGGGCGAGCAGTACTTC
-,TRBJ2-2,TRBV7-6,13,-,CASSLQATGELFF,TGTGCCAGCAGCCTACAGGCCACCGGGGAGCTGTTTTTT
-,TRBJ2-7,TRBV11-2,14,TRBD1,CASSSGTGGFEQYF,TGTGCCAGCAGCTCCGGGACAGGGGGCTTCGAGCAGTACTTC
-,TRBJ1-6,TRBV7-6,16,-,CASSLYPGQSYSPLHF,TGTGCCAGCAGCTTGTATCCGGGACAAAGTTATTCACCCCTCCACTTT
-,TRBJ1-2,TRBV25-1,13,-,CASRGTPQEGYTF,TGTGCCAGCAGAGGGACACCCCAAGAAGGCTACACCTTC
-,TRBJ1-1,TRBV7-9,13,-,CASSSTGNTEAFF,TGTGCCAGCAGCTCGACAGGGAACACTGAAGCTTTCTTT
-,TRBJ2-5,TRBV10-1,14,-,CASSESNSQETQYF,TGCGCCAGCAGTGAGTCGAACAGCCAAGAGACCCAGTACTTC
-,TRBJ2-3,TRBV18,15,TRBD2,CASSRLAGGGDTQYF,TGTGCCAGCTCACGACTAGCGGGAGGCGGAGATACGCAGTATTTT
few,TRBJ2-2,TRBV2,14,-,CASKDREGTGELFF,TGTGCCAGCAAGGACAGGGAGGGGACCGGGGAGCTGTTTTTT
-,TRBJ2-7,TRBV2,13,TRBD1,CASSLGQPRAQYF,TGTGCCAGCAGCTTGGGACAGCCGAGGGCGCAGTACTTC
-,TRBJ2-7,TRBV11-2,14,-,CASSLVQGGAEQYF,TGTGCCAGCAGCTTGGTCCAGGGGGGTGCCGAGCAGTACTTC
once,TRBJ1-1,TRBV7-8,14,-,CASTDSWTNTEAFF,TGTGCCAGCACGGACAGCTGGACGAACACTGAAGCTTTCTTT
-,TRBJ2-5,TRBV6-5,14,TRBD2,CASSSTSREETQYF,TGTGCCAGCAGCTCGACTAGCCGGGAGGAGACCCAGTACTTC
-,TRBJ2-7,TRBV15,14,TRBD2,CATSESGITYEQYF,TGTGCCACCAGCGAGAGCGGGATCACCTACGAGCAGTACTTC
-,TRBJ2-1,TRBV7-2,16,TRBD2,CASSGISGSSYNEQFF,TGTGCCAGCAGCGGAATTAGCGGGAGTTCCTACAATGAGCAGTTCTTC
-,TRBJ1-4,TRBV19,16,-,CARSYSRTDRNEKLFF,TGTGCCAGGTCCTATAGCCGGACAGACAGGAATGAAAAACTGTTTTTT
-,TRBJ1-1,TRBV13,15,-,CASSFGGIMNTEAFF,TGTGCCAGCAGCTTTGGAGGGATCATGAACACTGAAGCTTTCTTT
once,TRBJ2-3,TRBV4-2,15,TRBD2,CASSIRLAGTDTQYF,TGTGCCAGCAGCATCCGACTAGCGGGGACAGATACGCAGTATTTT
-,TRBJ2-7,TRBV5-6,10,-,CARLVYEQYF,TGTGCACGACTAGTATACGAGCAGTACTTC
-,TRBJ2-1,TRBV4-1,16,TRBD2,CASSHYGLADNNEQFF,TGCGCCAGCAGCCATTACGGACTAGCGGACAACAATGAGCAGTTCTTC
-,TRBJ1-1,TRBV27,16,TRBD1,CASSSDRVMVNTEAFF,TGTGCCAGCAGTTCGGACAGGGTGATGGTGAACACTGAAGCTTTCTTT
few,TRBJ1-1,TRBV19,14,TRBD1,CASNPDRGWTEAFF,TGTGCCAGTAACCCGGACAGGGGTTGGACTGAAGCTTTCTTT
-,TRBJ2-7,TRBV27,15,TRBD1,CASSLSGTGIDEQYF,TGTGCCAGCAGTCTCTCCGGGACAGGGATCGACGAGCAGTACTTC
few,TRBJ2-7,TRBV2,14,-,CASNRQDISYEQYF,TGTGCCAGCAATCGACAGGATATCTCCTACGAGCAGTACTTC
few,TRBJ1-1,TRBV4-1,16,TRBD1,CASSLPGQGLDTEAFF,TGCGCCAGCAGCCTCCCGGGACAGGGACTGGACACTGAAGCTTTCTTT
-,TRBJ1-1,TRBV19,12,-,CASSMWPTEAFF,TGTGCCAGTAGTATGTGGCCCACTGAAGCTTTCTTT
-,TRBJ2-7,TRBV2,13,-,CASWDSASYEQYF,TGTGCCAGTTGGGACTCAGCTTCCTACGAGCAGTACTTC
-,TRBJ2-5,TRBV7-9,14,-,CASSAQGGEETQYF,TGTGCCAGCAGCGCTCAGGGAGGAGAAGAGACCCAGTACTTC
-,TRBJ2-5,TRBV7-6,16,TRBD2,CASSLASGGRGETQYF,TGTGCCAGCAGCTTAGCTAGCGGGGGGCGAGGTGAGACCCAGTACTTC
-,TRBJ2-3,TRBV5-8,15,TRBD1,CASTTGQGYGDTQYF,TGTGCCAGCACCACTGGACAGGGGTATGGAGATACGCAGTATTTT
-,TRBJ2-1,TRBV7-9,15,-,CSSSYYTSEENEQFF,TGTTCCAGCAGCTATTACACATCTGAGGAGAATGAGCAGTTCTTC
once,TRBJ2-1,TRBV2,19,TRBD2,CASSEKGLAGGRSYNEQFF,TGTGCCAGCAGTGAAAAAGGGCTAGCGGGGGGGCGATCCTACAATGAGCAGTTCTTC
-,TRBJ2-2,TRBV4-2,17,TRBD2,CASSQATRGGDTGELFF,TGTGCCAGCAGCCAAGCCACGCGTGGGGGGGACACCGGGGAGCTGTTTTTT